Below are 15 T cell receptor beta chains sequenced from a single sample in a study of shared clonotypes between healthy human individuals. Only in-frame clones appear in the TCRdb table, and some are missing; sequencing was by immunoSEQ multiplex PCR. The top ten clones hold 1.5% to 2% of a sample with over 2,000,000 clones, just under 95% of them seen once. Naive-designated CD8 cells lacked CD45RO, were positively enriched for CCR7, and omitted terminally differentiated effector memory CD45RA+ cells. Sequenced: naive CD8+ T cells from PBMCs. These receptors originate from a man younger than 35 in good health. Some clones in this sample may be carry-over from other donors' samples.

In this sample, this clone turned up once. The V call is TRBV7-8, the J call TRBJ2-1; 11 bases match TRBD2. There are 17 residues in the CDR3. Trimming removed 2 bases from V and 7 bases from J; junction bases left unmatched: 10. Germline V gives CDR1 SGHVS, CDR2 FQNEAQ. CDR3 sequence (DNA): TGTGCCAGCAGCTTAAGTAGCGGGAGGGCAATTGGGAATGAGCAGTTCTTC. Translation gives CASSLSSGRAIGNEQFF.

The chain joins TRBV6-1 to TRBJ2-5; tentative D call: TRBD2 (6 bases). The germline gives CDR1 MNHNS, CDR2 SASEGT. The CDR3 totals 15 residues. Deletions cut 1 base from V and 5 bases from J, with 14 bases between. The DNA of the CDR3 is TGTGCCAGCAGTGAAGGGGAGGCTCGGTGGGAGACCCAGTACTTC. This sequence encodes CASSEGEARWETQYF.

With respect to this clone: Other DNA sequences of this sample code for an identical CDR3. The V and J genes are TRBV28 and TRBJ2-1, with D unresolved. V lost 3 bases and J lost 4, with 7 bases in between. Germline lookup yields CDR1 MDHEN and CDR2 SYDVKM. The CDR3 loop spans 13 amino acids. The CDR3 DNA reads TGTGCCAGCAGTTTTGGTCCTTACAATGAGCAGTTCTTC. It is translated as CASSFGPYNEQFF.

The V call is TRBV7-6, the J call TRBJ2-1; D assignment may be TRBD1 or TRBD2 (6 bases each). Germline V gene sequence: CDR1 SGHVS, CDR2 FNYEAQ. The CDR3 has 16 amino acids. V shed 6 bases and J shed 0 bases, with 15 bases lying between them. As DNA, the CDR3 is TGTGCCAGCAGGTCCCGGGGGACATCCTCCTACAATGAGCAGTTCTTC. This encodes CASRSRGTSSYNEQFF.

The chain carries TRBV7-3 and TRBJ1-2; 8 bases align to TRBD1. V gave up 10 bases and J gave up 5 bases; unmatched junction bases: 9. Germline V gives CDR1 SGHTA, CDR2 FQGTGA. The CDR3 loop spans 13 amino acids. CDR3 protein: CATYRGERYGYTF. CDR3 nucleotides: TGTGCCACTTACAGGGGGGAGCGGTATGGCTACACCTTC. Variable domain in full (rest from reference TRBV7-3 and TRBJ1-2): GAGVSQTPSNKVTEKGKYVELRCDPISGHTALYWYRQSLGQGPEFLIYFQGTGAADDSGLPNDRFFAVRPEGSVSTLKIQRTERGDSAVYLCATYRGERYGYTFGSGTRLTVV.

This chain connects TRBV29-1 to TRBJ2-7; 7 nucleotides align to TRBD2. The CDR3 covers 15 residues. J lost 5 bases, V lost 6 bases, and 16 bases had no gene match. Germline V lookup: CDR1 SQVTM, CDR2 ANQGSEA. For the CDR3, the DNA is TGCAGCGTCGGGCTTTGGGAGGGCTTCCACCACGAGCAGTACTTC. As protein: CSVGLWEGFHHEQYF.

This clone was detected once. The chain carries TRBV7-9 and TRBJ2-7; maybe TRBD2 (7 bases). V was pared by 2 bases and J by 2 bases, with 22 bases between. This CDR3 contains 18 residues. The germline V gene has CDR1 SEHNR and CDR2 FQNEAQ (reference sequence). For the CDR3, the DNA is TGTGCCAGCAGCTTATTTTCGGTTGATGGGGGGGCTCCCTACGAGCAGTACTTC. Translating it yields CASSLFSVDGGAPYEQYF. The entire variable domain, with the rest obtained from reference TRBV7-9 and TRBJ2-7, is as follows: DTGVSQNPRHKITKRGQNVTFRCDPISEHNRLYWYRQTLGQGPEFLTYFQNEAQLEKSRLLSDRFSAERPKGSFSTLEIQRTEQGDSAMYLCASSLFSVDGGAPYEQYFGPGTRLTVT.

This chain connects TRBV7-9 to TRBJ2-7, with D unclear. With 2 bases removed from V and 7 bases from J, the gap between germline ends came to 9 bases. CDR1 is SEHNR, CDR2 FQNEAQ, per germline (reference sequence). The CDR3 has 12 amino acids. CDR3 DNA sequence: TGTGCCAGCAGCTTATCAGCAACTGAGCAGTACTTC. Translating it yields CASSLSATEQYF.

The chain links TRBV25-1 to TRBJ2-7; a possible D gene is TRBD2 (5 bases). Trimming took 5 bases from V and 3 from J, leaving 11 bases between them. Germline V gene lookup returns CDR1 MGHDK and CDR2 SYGVNS. The CDR3 is 13 amino acids. The CDR3 nucleotides are TGTGCCAGCAGTACACCAGACTACTACGAGCAGTACTTC. Residues: CASSTPDYYEQYF.

The count of this clone is one. J is TRBJ1-3 and V is TRBV12-5, with no clear D. Germline V CDR1 and CDR2: LGHNT, FRNRAP. V gave up 3 bases and J gave up 0 bases, with 9 bases separating them. The CDR3 sequence is 15 residues long. CDR3 sequence (DNA): TGTGCTAGTGGTTTTCCCCAGAGCTCTGGAAACACCATATATTTT. Encoded protein: CASGFPQSSGNTIYF.

The V call is TRBV19, the J call TRBJ1-3; 12 bases line up with TRBD1. This CDR3 spans 18 amino acids. Germline V gene data show CDR1 as LNHDA and CDR2 as SQIVND (reference sequence). V dropped 6 bases and J dropped 0; count of bases not matched to a gene: 9. DNA for the CDR3: TGTGCCAGTAGACCGGGACAGGGGGCCAGAAGCTCTGGAAACACCATATATTTT. As protein: CASRPGQGARSSGNTIYF.

The V gene is TRBV27, the J gene TRBJ2-1; 11 bases align to TRBD2. The CDR3 covers 18 residues. The V gene end was trimmed by 3 bases and the J gene end by 5 bases; junction bases not matched to a gene: 12. Germline assignment: CDR1 MNHEY and CDR2 SMNVEV (reference sequence). The CDR3 region is CASSFLHLVAGGNNEQFF. In nucleotides, the CDR3 is TGTGCCAGCAGTTTCCTTCATTTAGTAGCGGGAGGGAACAATGAGCAGTTCTTC.

The chain uses TRBV7-9 and TRBJ2-7; perhaps D is TRBD1 or TRBD2 (5 bases each). This CDR3 comprises 15 residues. Germline V gives CDR1 SEHNR, CDR2 FQNEAQ (reference sequence). V dropped 5 bases and J dropped 2 bases, with 16 bases sitting between them. CDR3 residues: CASSITRDRPYEQYF. CDR3 DNA sequence: TGTGCCAGCAGCATAACCCGGGACCGTCCCTACGAGCAGTACTTC. The entire variable domain, with the rest obtained from reference TRBV7-9 and TRBJ2-7, is as follows: DTGVSQNPRHKITKRGQNVTFRCDPISEHNRLYWYRQTLGQGPEFLTYFQNEAQLEKSRLLSDRFSAERPKGSFSTLEIQRTEQGDSAMYLCASSITRDRPYEQYFGPGTRLTVT.

The CDR3 reads CASRSGTQITYEQYF. The CDR3 nucleotides read TGCGCCAGCAGATCCGGGACTCAAATAACCTACGAGCAGTACTTC. The chain uses TRBV5-1 and TRBJ2-7, with D perhaps TRBD2 (6 bases). CDR1 and CDR2 from the germline V gene are SGHRS and YFSETQ. V lost 5 bases, J lost 2 bases, and 17 bases lay in between. This CDR3 spans 15 amino acids.

The chain joins TRBV29-1 to TRBJ2-1; D gene ambiguous. V lost 4 bases, J lost 0 bases, and 16 bases lay in between. The CDR3 is 16 residues long. Looked up from germline, CDR1 is SQVTM and CDR2 is ANQGSEA. The CDR3 loop is CSVAKLSVGSYNEQFF. CDR3 DNA: TGCAGCGTTGCAAAGTTATCGGTCGGCTCCTACAATGAGCAGTTCTTC.